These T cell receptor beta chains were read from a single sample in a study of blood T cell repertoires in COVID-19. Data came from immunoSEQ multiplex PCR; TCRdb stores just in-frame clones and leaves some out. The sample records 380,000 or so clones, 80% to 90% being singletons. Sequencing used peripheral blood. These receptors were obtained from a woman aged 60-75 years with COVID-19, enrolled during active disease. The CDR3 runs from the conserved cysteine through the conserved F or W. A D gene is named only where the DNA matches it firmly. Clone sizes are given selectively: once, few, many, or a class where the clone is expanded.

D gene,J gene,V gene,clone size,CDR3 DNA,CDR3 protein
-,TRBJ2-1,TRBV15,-,TGTGCCACCAGCAGAGATCGGGGGACTTACAATGAGCAGTTCTTC,CATSRDRGTYNEQFF
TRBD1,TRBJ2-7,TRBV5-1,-,TGCGCCAGCAGCTTGAGGACTGCCCGTACAGGGGCCTACGAGCAGTACTTC,CASSLRTARTGAYEQYF
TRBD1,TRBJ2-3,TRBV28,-,TGTGCCAGCGGGGTAGGAGACAGGGCAGATAAAGATACGCAGTATTTT,CASGVGDRADKDTQYF
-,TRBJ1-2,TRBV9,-,TGTGCCAGCAGCTCATTGTATGGCTACACCTTC,CASSSLYGYTF
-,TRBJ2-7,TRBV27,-,TGTGCCAGCACCCCGGGGGGCGCAAGCTCCTACGAGCAGTACTTC,CASTPGGASSYEQYF
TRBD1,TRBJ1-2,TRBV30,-,TGTGCCTGGAGTAAAATCCTCCCGGACAGGGGTAATGGCTACACCTTC,CAWSKILPDRGNGYTF
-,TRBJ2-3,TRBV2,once,TGTGCCAGCATTGGAGGGTCACTCCGCACAGATACGCAGTATTTT,CASIGGSLRTDTQYF
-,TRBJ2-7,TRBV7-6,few,TGTGCCAGCAGCTTAGATTTGGCCGCCTACGAGCAGTACTTC,CASSLDLAAYEQYF
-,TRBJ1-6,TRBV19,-,TGTGCCAGTAGTGAGGCGAGGTCCTATAATTCACCCCTCCACTTT,CASSEARSYNSPLHF
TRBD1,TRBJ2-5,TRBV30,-,TGTGCCTGGAGGCAAAACAGGGGGCTTATGACAGAGACCCAGTACTTC,CAWRQNRGLMTETQYF
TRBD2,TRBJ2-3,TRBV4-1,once,TGCGCCAGCAGCCACCGGACTAGCGAGACGTCTAGCACAGATACGCAGTATTTT,CASSHRTSETSSTDTQYF
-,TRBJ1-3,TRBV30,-,TGTGCCTGGAGAATACCATTGGGCACTGGAAACACCATATATTTT,CAWRIPLGTGNTIYF
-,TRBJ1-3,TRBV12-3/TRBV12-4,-,TGTGCCAGCAGTCGGAGAGGGCAGGATACCATATATTTT,CASSRRGQDTIYF
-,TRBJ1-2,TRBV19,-,TGTGCCAGTAAGGGCAGGGAGGTTTTAGGTTACGGCTACACCTTC,CASKGREVLGYGYTF
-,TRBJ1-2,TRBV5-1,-,TGCGCCAGCAGCTCGGACACCGCAGGCTACACCTTC,CASSSDTAGYTF
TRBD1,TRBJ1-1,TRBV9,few,TGTGCCAGCAGCGTCCATCCGGGGACAGGGATGAACACTGAAGCTTTCTTT,CASSVHPGTGMNTEAFF
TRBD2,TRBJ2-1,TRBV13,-,TGTGCCAGCAGCTTAGGGGCTAGCGGAGATAACAATGAGCAGTTCTTC,CASSLGASGDNNEQFF
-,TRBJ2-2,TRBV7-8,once,TGTGCCAGCAGCTTACACAGGAAGGCGATGGGGGAGCTGTTTTTT,CASSLHRKAMGELFF
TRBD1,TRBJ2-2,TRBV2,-,TGTGCCAGCAGTGTCAGAGGGGGCGACACCGGGGAGCTGTTTTTT,CASSVRGGDTGELFF
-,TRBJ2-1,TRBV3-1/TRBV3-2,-,TGTGCCAGCAGCCATCGGACAGAGTACAATGAGCAGTTCTTC,CASSHRTEYNEQFF
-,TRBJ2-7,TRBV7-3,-,TGTGCCAGCAGCTTGGACAGAGCCTACGAGCAGTACTTC,CASSLDRAYEQYF
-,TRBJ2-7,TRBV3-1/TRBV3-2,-,TGTGCCAGCAGCCAACAGTCGCGGGATGGAGAGCAGTACTTC,CASSQQSRDGEQYF
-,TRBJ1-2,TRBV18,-,TGTGCCAGCTCACCAACGATGTACAGCTTCTATGGCTACACCTTC,CASSPTMYSFYGYTF
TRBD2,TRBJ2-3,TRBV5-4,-,TGTGCCAGCAGTGAAGCGGGGGGGCCATATACGCAGTATTTT,CASSEAGGPYTQYF
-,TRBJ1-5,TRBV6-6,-,TGTGCCAGCAGTTACCCGGAGCAGCCCCAGCATTTT,CASSYPEQPQHF
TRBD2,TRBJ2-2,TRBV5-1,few,TGCGCCAGCAGCTTGGTGCAGGGAGGGACCGGGGAGCTGTTTTTT,CASSLVQGGTGELFF